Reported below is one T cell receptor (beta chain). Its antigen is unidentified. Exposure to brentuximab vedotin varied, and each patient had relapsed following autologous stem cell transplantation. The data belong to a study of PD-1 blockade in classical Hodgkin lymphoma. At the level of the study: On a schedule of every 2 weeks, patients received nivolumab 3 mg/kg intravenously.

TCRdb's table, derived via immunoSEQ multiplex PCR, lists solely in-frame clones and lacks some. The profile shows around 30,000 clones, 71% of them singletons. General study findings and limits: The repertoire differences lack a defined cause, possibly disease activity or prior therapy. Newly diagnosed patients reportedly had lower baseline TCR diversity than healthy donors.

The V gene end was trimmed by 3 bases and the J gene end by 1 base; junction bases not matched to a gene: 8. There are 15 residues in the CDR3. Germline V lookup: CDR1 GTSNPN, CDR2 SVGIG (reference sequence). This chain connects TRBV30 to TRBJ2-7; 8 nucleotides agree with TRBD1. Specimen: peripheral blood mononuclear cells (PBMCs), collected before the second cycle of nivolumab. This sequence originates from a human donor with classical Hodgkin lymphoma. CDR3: CAWSDRGGRSYEQYF. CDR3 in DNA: TGTGCCTGGAGCGACAGGGGAGGAAGGTCCTACGAGCAGTACTTC.